The 19 T cell receptor beta chains reported below all come from one sample, sequenced in a study of T-cell memory formation after mild COVID-19. TCRdb recomputed calls from the 5' RACE reads with MiXCR, one row per CDR3 protein. The repertoire holds approximately 180,000 distinct CDR3 sequences, about a sixth seen once, with roughly 1.9% in the top ten. Sequencing was carried out using PBMCs or a T cell subset sorted from them (not recorded which). The receptor source for this set is an adult woman who had mild COVID-19 (a few samples of this study predate the infection). Cell type and time point are not known.

A few counts support this clonotype. A junction boundary mismatches the germline segment, possibly from a read error. The V and J genes are TRBV5-1 and TRBJ2-5; TRBD2 aligns across 11 bases. Per the germline V gene, CDR1 is SGHRS and CDR2 is YFSETQ. CDR3 size: 15 residues. CDR3 DNA sequence: TGCGGCAGCAGCCTAGCGGGGGGCCCCCAGGAGACCCAGTACTTC. This gives the protein CGSSLAGGPQETQYF.

This clonotype was seen only a few times. The V and J genes are TRBV24-1 and TRBJ2-1; 7 bases are a match to TRBD2. CDR1 and CDR2 from the germline V gene are KGHDR and SFDVKD. Unmatched junction bases numbered 8, after V lost 4 bases and J lost 3 bases. This CDR3 is built from 16 residues. CDR3 sequence: CATSDRRQRDYNEQFF. CDR3 sequence (DNA): TGTGCCACCAGTGACCGGCGCCAGCGGGACTACAATGAGCAGTTCTTC.

J is TRBJ2-7 and V is TRBV29-1; no definite D call. Germline CDR1 SQVTM, CDR2 ANQGSEA. The CDR3 is made up of 13 amino acids. Trimming removed 6 bases at V and 0 bases at J, with 12 bases between. CDR3 sequence (DNA): TGCAGCGTCCGAGCCGGCGCCTCCTACGAGCAGTACTTC. Translation: CSVRAGASYEQYF.

This clonotype has at least ten counts. The CDR3 DNA reads TGTGCCAGCAGCTTGGAACTAACAAACACCGGGGAGCTGTTTTTT. It yields the protein CASSLELTNTGELFF. The rearrangement uses TRBV5-5 and TRBJ2-2; no clear D. The germline V gene encodes CDR1 SGHKS and CDR2 YYEKEE (reference sequence). The CDR3 length is 15 residues. The V end lost 0 bases, the J end lost 2 bases, and 8 bases lay between the germline ends. Looking up the rest from reference TRBV5-5 and TRBJ2-2 gives the full variable domain: DAGVTQSPTHLIKTRGQQVTLRCSPISGHKSVSWYQQVLGQGPQFIFQYYEKEERGRGNFPDRFSARQFPNYSSELNVNALLLGDSALYLCASSLELTNTGELFFGEGSRLTVL.

The chain employs TRBV19 and TRBJ1-1, with TRBD1 identical over 7 bases. CDR3 length: 13 amino acids. The J segment lost 9 bases and the V segment lost 5 bases, leaving 9 bases of the junction unmatched. Germline V gives CDR1 LNHDA, CDR2 SQIVND (reference sequence). DNA for the CDR3: TGTGCCAGTAGTCTCCAGGGGGAAAAGAAAGCTTTCTTT. Its protein is CASSLQGEKKAFF.

This clonotype was seen a handful of times. This sequence joins TRBV5-1 and TRBJ1-1, with 8 positions matching TRBD1. V lost 0 bases to trimming and J lost 8 bases; unmatched junction nucleotides: 12. The CDR3 consists of 16 residues. The germline V gene encodes CDR1 SGHRS and CDR2 YFSETQ. CDR3 sequence: CASSLAARGQGGEAFF. The CDR3 DNA sequence: TGCGCCAGCAGCTTGGCGGCCAGGGGGCAAGGAGGAGAAGCTTTCTTT.

Ten or more counts support this clonotype. The chain uses TRBV12-3 or TRBV12-4 and TRBJ2-1; D is unresolved. The CDR3 length is 17 residues. With 2 bases removed from V and 1 base from J, the gap between germline ends came to 15 bases. This CDR3 is CASSLSYRQPSYNEQFF. The CDR3 DNA sequence: TGTGCCAGCAGTTTATCCTATCGGCAGCCTTCCTACAATGAGCAGTTCTTC.

The chain has TRBV5-6 and TRBJ2-7, with TRBD1 matching 7 bases. CDR3 size: 12 residues. Germline V lookup: CDR1 SGHDT, CDR2 YYEEEE. Unmatched junction bases numbered 0, after V lost 1 base and J lost 5 bases. The CDR3 loop reads CASSLTGDEQYF. The CDR3 region has the DNA TGTGCCAGCAGCTTGACAGGGGACGAGCAGTACTTC.

The chain couples TRBV7-9 to TRBJ1-6; D remains unclear. The germline V gene has CDR1 SEHNR and CDR2 FQNEAQ (reference sequence). Trimming took off 5 bases at V and 8 bases at J, with 13 bases between the two ends. CDR3 length equals 14 residues. The CDR3 region has the DNA TGTGCCAGCAGCCCCGCGGGGATATATTCACCCCTCCACTTT. It codes for CASSPAGIYSPLHF.

This clonotype was seen a few times. This rearrangement joins TRBV5-1 to TRBJ2-3; 8 bases agree with TRBD2. V dropped 0 bases and J dropped 0; count of bases not matched to a gene: 9. Germline assignment: CDR1 SGHRS and CDR2 YFSETQ. This CDR3 is built from 18 residues. DNA of the CDR3: TGCGCCAGCAGCTTGGCCCTGAGCGGGGGCATTAGCACAGATACGCAGTATTTT. The encoded protein is CASSLALSGGISTDTQYF.

This clonotype has more than one count but fewer than ten. V usage is TRBV6-5 and J usage is TRBJ1-1; D unresolved. Germline V gene sequence: CDR1 MNHEY, CDR2 SVGAGI. The V end lost 0 bases, the J end lost 4 bases, and 9 bases lay between the germline ends. This CDR3 is 14 amino acids long. The CDR3 DNA reads TGTGCCAGCAGTTACTCGAGGGAGATCACTGAAGCTTTCTTT. This gives the protein CASSYSREITEAFF.

The CDR3 DNA follows: TGCAGTTCAACCTTGGGGCGGGCCAACGTCCTGACTTTC. It specifies CSSTLGRANVLTF. The V call is TRBV20-1, the J call TRBJ2-6; tentatively, D is TRBD1 (5 bases). Germline CDR1 reads DFQATT; CDR2 reads SNEGSKA (reference sequence). V was pared by 8 bases and J by 5 bases, with 13 bases between. The CDR3 is 13 amino acids.

The table lists this clonotype with a few counts. The rearrangement joins TRBV29-1 to TRBJ2-1, with TRBD2 matching 7 bases. Trimming at V came to 8 bases and at J to 3 bases, leaving 7 bases not matched to a gene. Germline-derived CDR1 and CDR2 are SQVTM and ANQGSEA. The CDR3 loop spans 13 amino acids. For the CDR3, the DNA is TGCAGCCTCTGGGGGGGATTCTACAATGAGCAGTTCTTC. Protein product: CSLWGGFYNEQFF.

The rearrangement links TRBV5-5 to TRBJ2-5; D call uncertain. V gave up 4 bases and J gave up 0 bases, with 7 bases separating them. The CDR3 has 13 residues. Looked up from germline, CDR1 is SGHKS and CDR2 is YYEKEE (reference sequence). Here the CDR3 reads CASSRAYQETQYF. DNA of the CDR3: TGTGCCAGCAGCCGTGCGTACCAAGAGACCCAGTACTTC.

This clonotype was seen a handful of times. CDR3 residues: CASSNAGGSYNEQFF. CDR3 bases: TGTGCCAGCAGTAATGCGGGAGGCTCCTACAATGAGCAGTTCTTC. V usage is TRBV12-3 or TRBV12-4 and J usage is TRBJ2-1; 8 bases fit TRBD2. There are 15 residues in the CDR3. V shed 5 bases and J 0 bases; nucleotides not matched to a gene: 3.

This chain links TRBV20-1 with TRBJ2-5, with TRBD1 matching 7 bases. The CDR3 runs 14 residues. V lost 0 bases and J lost 4; bases outside the gene matches: 5. CDR1 is DFQATT, CDR2 SNEGSKA, per germline (reference sequence). The CDR3 DNA sequence: TGCAGTGCTAGAGAAGGGGGCTGGAGAGAGACCCAGTACTTC. It specifies CSAREGGWRETQYF.

The gene calls are TRBV6-5 and TRBJ2-1; 10 bases line up with TRBD1. Trimming removed 6 bases from V and 4 bases from J; junction bases left unmatched: 6. CDR3 size: 15 residues. CDR1 and CDR2 from the germline V gene are MNHEY and SVGAGI. The CDR3: CASSSDRGLYNEQFF. CDR3 nucleotide sequence: TGTGCCAGCAGCTCCGACAGGGGGCTTTACAATGAGCAGTTCTTC.

This clonotype was observed a few times. The gene calls are TRBV4-1 and TRBJ1-2; TRBD1 matches 8 bases. Germline V gene data show CDR1 as MGHRA and CDR2 as YSYEKL. Germline trimming cut 3 bases from V and 2 bases from J; bases unmatched to any gene: 5. This CDR3 contains 15 residues. The CDR3 nucleotides are TGCGCCAGCAGCCAGGGCCGACAGGGGAACTATGGCTACACCTTC. This codes for CASSQGRQGNYGYTF.

The V and J genes are TRBV7-2 and TRBJ2-5; a possible D gene is TRBD2 (5 bases). The germline gives CDR1 SGHTA, CDR2 FQGNSA. The CDR3 loop spans 12 amino acids. The V end was cut by 4 bases, the J end by 4 bases, with 7 bases between. The CDR3 sequence: CASSSSRETQYF. The DNA for the CDR3 is TGTGCCAGCAGCTCTAGCAGAGAGACCCAGTACTTC.